The rows below give T cell receptor beta chains drawn from one sample of a study of cytomegalovirus exposure and HLA in healthy donors. Data came from immunoSEQ multiplex PCR; TCRdb stores just in-frame clones and leaves some out. The table includes about 160,000 clones, roughly 90% detected once. The sample comprised PBMCs. Every receptor here comes from a woman in her twenties or thirties in good health and CMV-seronegative. The CDR3 runs from the conserved cysteine through the conserved F or W. The order of the fields is clone size, V gene, CDR3 length, D gene, J gene, CDR3 protein, CDR3 DNA. The D gene is left open where the match is weak. Clone size is shown for a subset of rows, as once, few, many or a class of expanded clone.

>-|TRBV7-6|14|TRBD2|TRBJ2-3
CASSRLAFTDTQYF
TGTGCCAGCAGTCGACTAGCGTTCACAGATACGCAGTATTTT
>-|TRBV11-2|16|-|TRBJ2-4
CASSSQGPRAKNIQYF
TGTGCCAGCAGCTCACAGGGCCCCAGGGCCAAAAACATTCAGTACTTC
>-|TRBV18|15|TRBD2|TRBJ2-7
CASSPTSGGAYEQYF
TGTGCCAGCTCACCTACTAGCGGGGGGGCCTACGAGCAGTACTTC
>-|TRBV27|15|-|TRBJ1-5
CASSKSGEGNQPQHF
TGTGCCAGCAGTAAATCAGGGGAGGGCAATCAGCCCCAGCATTTT
>-|TRBV2|17|-|TRBJ1-2
CASTGGAGLLISYGYTF
TGTGCCAGCACCGGAGGGGCAGGCCTGTTGATTAGCTATGGCTACACCTTC
>-|TRBV28|18|TRBD2|TRBJ2-1
CASSTYRAIAGTLNEQFF
TGTGCCAGCAGCACATACCGGGCTATAGCGGGTACACTCAATGAGCAGTTCTTC
>once|TRBV15|17|TRBD1|TRBJ1-5
CATSRVVGTGGRQPQHF
TGTGCCACCAGCAGAGTAGTCGGGACAGGGGGTCGACAGCCCCAGCATTTT
>-|TRBV6-1|12|TRBD1|TRBJ1-1
CAIQGQRAEAFF
TGTGCCATACAGGGGCAGCGGGCTGAAGCTTTCTTT
>-|TRBV5-1|16|TRBD1|TRBJ1-1
CASGRDSSRPRAGAFF
TGCGCCAGCGGCCGGGACAGCTCCCGTCCTCGTGCGGGGGCTTTCTTT
>few|TRBV4-3|14|-|TRBJ1-6
CASSQDRLDSPLHF
TGCGCCAGCAGCCAAGATCGATTGGATTCACCCCTCCACTTT
>-|TRBV7-7|17|-|TRBJ1-1
CASSETRGTPFPTEAFF
TGTGCTAGCAGCGAAACCCGGGGGACACCCTTTCCCACTGAAGCTTTCTTT
>-|TRBV5-5|13|-|TRBJ2-1
CASSPYGYNEQFF
TGTGCCAGCAGCCCCTATGGGTACAATGAGCAGTTCTTC
>-|TRBV19|16|-|TRBJ2-2
CASSFLGQSNTGELFF
TGTGCCAGTAGTTTCCTTGGACAGTCGAACACCGGGGAGCTGTTTTTT
>few|TRBV5-8|13|-|TRBJ2-7
CASSLVQLYEQYF
TGTGCCAGCAGCTTGGTGCAGTTATACGAGCAGTACTTC
>few|TRBV7-9|12|-|TRBJ2-3
CASSLAPDTQYF
TGTGCCAGCAGCTTAGCGCCAGATACGCAGTATTTT
>-|TRBV5-4|13|-|TRBJ2-1
CASSPQGYNEQFF
TGTGCCAGCAGCCCGCAGGGTTACAATGAGCAGTTCTTC
>-|TRBV15|12|-|TRBJ2-3
CATSRPRDTQYF
TGTGCCACCAGCAGGCCTCGGGATACGCAGTATTTT
>-|TRBV25-1|15|-|TRBJ1-2
CASRAPRSSNYGYTF
TGTGCCAGCAGGGCTCCCCGGTCGTCTAACTATGGCTACACCTTC
>-|TRBV25-1|15|TRBD1|TRBJ2-5
CASSDWRAGGETQYF
TGTGCCAGCAGTGACTGGCGGGCAGGGGGAGAGACCCAGTACTTC
>-|TRBV4-1|13|TRBD1|TRBJ1-1
CASSVKQGAEAFF
TGCGCCAGCAGCGTCAAACAGGGGGCCGAAGCTTTCTTT
>-|TRBV27|14|-|TRBJ2-7
CASSPQRLGGEQYF
TGTGCCAGCAGTCCGCAAAGACTAGGGGGCGAGCAGTACTTC
>-|TRBV6-5|14|-|TRBJ2-7
CASSYIRGSNEQYF
TGTGCCAGCAGTTACATCAGGGGTTCGAACGAGCAGTACTTC
>once|TRBV19|14|-|TRBJ1-1
CASTPRGDNTEAFF
TGTGCCAGTACTCCGAGGGGAGATAACACTGAAGCTTTCTTT
>few|TRBV29-1|13|-|TRBJ1-2
CSVEPHRVGGYTF
TGCAGCGTTGAACCCCACAGGGTCGGAGGCTACACCTTC
>once|TRBV9|12|-|TRBJ2-3
CASSTRTDTQYF
TGTGCCAGCAGCACCCGGACAGATACGCAGTATTTT
>-|TRBV7-2|13|TRBD1|TRBJ2-3
CASSPQGADTQYF
TGTGCCAGCAGCCCCCAGGGGGCAGATACGCAGTATTTT
>-|TRBV5-1|14|-|TRBJ1-1
CASSSEGQYTEAFF
TGCGCCAGCAGCTCGGAAGGACAGTACACTGAAGCTTTCTTT
>-|TRBV9|15|TRBD2|TRBJ2-3
CASSVFGAGGDTQYF
TGTGCCAGCAGCGTATTCGGCGCGGGGGGGGATACGCAGTATTTT
>-|TRBV6-1|10|-|TRBJ2-7
CASSEGRQYF
TGTGCCAGCAGTGAAGGTCGGCAGTACTTC
>-|TRBV11-3|13|-|TRBJ1-1
CASSLRANTEAFF
TGTGCCAGCAGCTTAAGAGCGAACACTGAAGCTTTCTTT
>-|TRBV5-1|15|TRBD1|TRBJ2-3
CASSPFDRGTDTQYF
TGCGCCAGCAGCCCCTTCGACAGGGGCACAGATACGCAGTATTTT
>once|TRBV6-1|16|-|TRBJ1-3
CASSESLRVAGNTIYF
TGTGCCAGCAGTGAATCCTTGAGGGTTGCCGGAAACACCATATATTTT
>-|TRBV7-2|18|TRBD1|TRBJ1-2
CASSLGEGQGPTNYGYTF
TGTGCCAGCAGCTTAGGCGAGGGACAGGGGCCCACTAACTATGGCTACACCTTC
>-|TRBV5-4|15|-|TRBJ2-5
CASSSLPGHQETQYF
TGTGCCAGCAGCTCCCTCCCGGGACACCAAGAGACCCAGTACTTC
>few|TRBV6-6|16|-|TRBJ1-6
CASSYSTATLNSPLHF
TGTGCCAGCAGTTACTCGACAGCAACTCTTAATTCACCCCTCCACTTT
>-|TRBV27|13|TRBD1|TRBJ1-2
CASSLSPGQGNTF
TGTGCCAGCAGTTTATCTCCGGGACAGGGGAACACCTTC
>-|TRBV10-3|14|-|TRBJ2-1
CAISEPGRGNEQFF
TGTGCCATCAGTGAGCCCGGGAGAGGTAATGAGCAGTTCTTC
>-|TRBV14|16|TRBD2|TRBJ2-1
CASSPRTSGVFNEQFF
TGTGCCAGCAGCCCCAGGACTAGCGGGGTTTTCAATGAGCAGTTCTTC
>-|TRBV4-1|18|TRBD1|TRBJ1-1
CASSQDASEDRGNTEAFF
TGCGCCAGCAGCCAAGATGCGTCAGAGGACAGGGGGAACACTGAAGCTTTCTTT
>few|TRBV9|14|-|TRBJ1-1
CASSVAGKNTEAFF
TGTGCCAGCAGCGTAGCAGGGAAAAACACTGAAGCTTTCTTT
>-|TRBV6-6|14|TRBD1|TRBJ1-5
CASSRTGRDQPQHF
TGTGCCAGCAGTCGGACAGGGCGGGATCAGCCCCAGCATTTT
>-|TRBV5-6|15|-|TRBJ1-2
CASSFYSRGTKGYTF
TGTGCCAGCAGCTTTTACAGTCGAGGCACTAAGGGCTACACCTTC
>-|TRBV19|16|-|TRBJ1-3
CASSLGRSSSGNTIYF
TGTGCCAGTAGTCTGGGAAGATCCTCCTCTGGAAACACCATATATTTT
>-|TRBV6-5|12|-|TRBJ2-5
CASSSSQETQYF
TGTGCCAGCAGTAGTAGCCAAGAGACCCAGTACTTC
>-|TRBV25-1|13|-|TRBJ1-6
CATWTPGVSPLHF
TGTGCCACCTGGACTCCCGGAGTTTCACCCCTCCACTTT
>-|TRBV7-8|16|TRBD1|TRBJ1-2
CASSSPTGGRGYGYTF
TGTGCCAGCAGCTCCCCGACAGGGGGCAGGGGCTATGGCTACACCTTC
>-|TRBV10-3|17|-|TRBJ2-6
CAISESYRISGANVLTF
TGTGCCATCAGTGAGTCGTATCGAATCTCTGGGGCCAACGTCCTGACTTTC
>few|TRBV18|14|TRBD1|TRBJ1-2
CASSRQGRDYGYTF
TGTGCCAGCTCACGACAGGGCCGGGATTATGGCTACACCTTC
>-|TRBV14|14|TRBD1|TRBJ2-7
CASSQGTGSYEQYF
TGTGCCAGCAGCCAAGGGACAGGCTCCTACGAGCAGTACTTC
>-|TRBV7-9|14|-|TRBJ1-3
CASSPDSRGNTIYF
TGTGCCAGCAGCCCGGACAGCCGCGGAAACACCATATATTTT
>-|TRBV7-3|15|-|TRBJ2-1
CASSLTRDSNNEQFF
TGTGCCAGCAGCTTGACCCGGGACTCCAACAATGAGCAGTTCTTC
>-|TRBV4-3|14|TRBD2|TRBJ2-1
CASRFAGGPYEQFF
TGCGCCAGCAGGTTCGCGGGGGGGCCGTATGAGCAGTTCTTC
>-|TRBV7-8|14|TRBD2|TRBJ2-7
CASSHSGGPYEQYF
TGTGCCAGCAGTCACTCGGGGGGTCCCTACGAGCAGTACTTC
>-|TRBV6-1|13|-|TRBJ2-7
CASRERLPYEQYF
TGTGCCAGTAGGGAACGCCTACCCTACGAGCAGTACTTC
>few|TRBV1|14|-|TRBJ2-3
CTSSKGTSTDTQYF
TGCACCAGCAGCAAGGGGACTAGCACAGATACGCAGTATTTT
>-|TRBV10-3|12|TRBD1|TRBJ1-5
CASGTGDQPQHF
TGTGCCAGCGGGACAGGAGATCAGCCCCAGCATTTT
>-|TRBV7-3|13|-|TRBJ2-5
CASSKGRQETQYF
TGTGCCAGCAGTAAGGGAAGACAAGAGACCCAGTACTTC
>-|TRBV5-1|13|-|TRBJ2-7
CASSLDLFYEQYF
TGCGCCAGCAGCTTGGACTTATTTTACGAGCAGTACTTC